This TCR beta chain was sequenced in a study of T cells in Graves' hyperthyroidism and ophthalmopathy. Study-wide context: Blood from the periphery was taken at initial diagnosis, before any treatment.

V was pared by 2 bases and J by 12 bases, with 20 bases between. The CDR3 runs 15 residues. Germline-derived CDR1 and CDR2 are LGHDT and YNNKEL (reference sequence). RNA transcripts yielded amplified TCR beta CDR3 regions. Initially, a first-round RT-PCR of the TCR CDR3 employed the HTBI primer set. MiXCR, run by TCRdb on the multiplex PCR reads, gives a single entry per CDR3 protein. The repertoire has hundreds of thousands of distinct CDR3 sequences, around a fifth of them found once; the top ten carry 45% to 50%. The V call is TRBV3-1, the J call TRBJ2-1, with D tentatively TRBD2 (6 bases). The clonotype originates from a woman in her 70s with Graves' ophthalmopathy. Material for sequencing was blood. The DNA for the CDR3 is TGTGCCAGCAGCCAACCGGGACTGGGGAAGGAGGGGCAGTTCTTC. It translates to CASSQPGLGKEGQFF.